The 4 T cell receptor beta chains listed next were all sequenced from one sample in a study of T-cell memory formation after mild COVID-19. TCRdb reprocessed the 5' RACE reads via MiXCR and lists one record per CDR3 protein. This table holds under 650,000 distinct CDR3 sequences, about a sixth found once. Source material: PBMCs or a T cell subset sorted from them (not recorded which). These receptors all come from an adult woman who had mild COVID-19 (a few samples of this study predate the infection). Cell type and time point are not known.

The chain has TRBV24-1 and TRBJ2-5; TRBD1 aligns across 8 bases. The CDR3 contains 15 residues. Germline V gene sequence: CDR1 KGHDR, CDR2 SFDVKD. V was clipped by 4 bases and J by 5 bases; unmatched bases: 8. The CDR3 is CATSEQGGFAETQYF. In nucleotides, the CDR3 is TGTGCCACCAGTGAACAGGGGGGCTTCGCTGAGACCCAGTACTTC.

The chain's CDR3 is CASSPFWVNNEKLFF. CDR3 nucleotides: TGTGCCAGCTCACCATTTTGGGTGAATAATGAAAAACTGTTTTTT. This chain links TRBV18 with TRBJ1-4; D is unresolved. The length of the CDR3 is 15 residues. V was pared by 2 bases and J by 4 bases, with 11 bases between. Germline V gives CDR1 KGHSH, CDR2 LQKENI.

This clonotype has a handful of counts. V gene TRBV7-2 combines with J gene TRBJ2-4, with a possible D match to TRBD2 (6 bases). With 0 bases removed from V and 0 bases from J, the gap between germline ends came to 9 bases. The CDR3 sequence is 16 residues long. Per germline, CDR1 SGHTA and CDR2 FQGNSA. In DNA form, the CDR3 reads TGTGCCAGCAGCTTAGCCGGGAGTGCAGCCAAAAACATTCAGTACTTC. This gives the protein CASSLAGSAAKNIQYF.

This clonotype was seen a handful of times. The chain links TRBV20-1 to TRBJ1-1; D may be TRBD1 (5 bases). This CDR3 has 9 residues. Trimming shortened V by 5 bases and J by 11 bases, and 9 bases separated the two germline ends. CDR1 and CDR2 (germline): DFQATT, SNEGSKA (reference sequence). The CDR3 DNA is TGCAGTGCTGGACAAGCTGCTTTCTTT. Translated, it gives CSAGQAAFF.